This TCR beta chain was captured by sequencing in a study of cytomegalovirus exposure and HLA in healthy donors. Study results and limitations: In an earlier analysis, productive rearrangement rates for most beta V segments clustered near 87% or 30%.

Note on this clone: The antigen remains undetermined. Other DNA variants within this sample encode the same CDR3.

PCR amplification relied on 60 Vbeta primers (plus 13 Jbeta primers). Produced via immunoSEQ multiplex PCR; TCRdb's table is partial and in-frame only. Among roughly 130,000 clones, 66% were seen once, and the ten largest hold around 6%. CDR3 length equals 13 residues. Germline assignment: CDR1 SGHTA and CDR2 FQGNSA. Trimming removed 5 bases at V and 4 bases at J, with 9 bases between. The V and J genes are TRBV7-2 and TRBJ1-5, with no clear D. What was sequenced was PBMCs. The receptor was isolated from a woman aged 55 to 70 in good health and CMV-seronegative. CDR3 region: CASSLRSNQPQHF. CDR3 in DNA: TGTGCCAGCAGCCTAAGGAGTAATCAGCCCCAGCATTTT.